This TCR beta chain was identified in a study of blood T cell repertoires in COVID-19. Study background: Acute and convalescent COVID-19 specimens originated in the United States, Italy and Spain. Sources were T cells, B-cell-depleted T cells, or PBMCs; the material itself was cDNA or gDNA.

Per germline, CDR1 SGHDT and CDR2 YYEEEE. J lost 6 bases, V lost 4 bases, and 18 bases had no gene match. The CDR3 has 19 amino acids. Data came from immunoSEQ multiplex PCR; TCRdb stores just in-frame clones and leaves some out. The table has about 11,000 clones, around 91% seen once. Specimen: peripheral blood. The origin of this receptor is a human donor in a cohort sampled during active COVID-19. The chain links TRBV5-6 to TRBJ2-3, with 12 bases lining up with TRBD2. The CDR3 DNA is TGTGCCAGCAGCCCGGACTCGAGAGCTAGCGGGGGGGCCCGGGATACGCAGTATTTT. Encoded protein: CASSPDSRASGGARDTQYF.